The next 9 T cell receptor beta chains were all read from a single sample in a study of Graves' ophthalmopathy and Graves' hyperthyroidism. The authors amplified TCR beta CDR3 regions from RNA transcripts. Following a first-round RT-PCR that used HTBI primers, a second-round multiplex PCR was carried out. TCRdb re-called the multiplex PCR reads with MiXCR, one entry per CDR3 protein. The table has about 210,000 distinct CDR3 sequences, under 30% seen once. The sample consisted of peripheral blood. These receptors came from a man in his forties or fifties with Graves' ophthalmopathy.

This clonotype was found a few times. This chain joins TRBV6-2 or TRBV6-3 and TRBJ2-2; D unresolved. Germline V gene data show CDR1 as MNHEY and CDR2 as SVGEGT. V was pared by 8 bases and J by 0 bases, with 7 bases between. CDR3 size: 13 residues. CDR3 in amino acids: CASLSTNTGELFF. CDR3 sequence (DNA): TGTGCCAGCCTCTCTACGAACACCGGGGAGCTGTTTTTT.

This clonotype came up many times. CDR3 sequence reads: CASSLKPTPWDEQYF. CDR3 coding DNA: TGTGCCAGCAGCTTAAAGCCTACCCCCTGGGACGAGCAGTACTTC. The J gene is TRBJ2-7, the V gene TRBV7-2; D is unresolved. The CDR3 length is 15 residues. Germline assignment: CDR1 SGHTA and CDR2 FQGNSA. V was pared by 2 bases and J by 5 bases, with 16 bases between.

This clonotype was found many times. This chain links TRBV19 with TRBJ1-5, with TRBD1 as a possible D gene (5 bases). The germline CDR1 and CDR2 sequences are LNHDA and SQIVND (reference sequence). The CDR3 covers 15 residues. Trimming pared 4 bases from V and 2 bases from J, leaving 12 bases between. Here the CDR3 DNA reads TGTGCCAGTAGTACCAGGGCGGCTGGCAATCAGCCCCAGCATTTT. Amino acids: CASSTRAAGNQPQHF.

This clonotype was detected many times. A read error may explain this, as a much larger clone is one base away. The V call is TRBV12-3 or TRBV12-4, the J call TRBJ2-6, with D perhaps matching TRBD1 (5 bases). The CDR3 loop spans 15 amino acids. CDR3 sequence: CASSPTKSGANALTF. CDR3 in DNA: TGTGCCAGCAGTCCAACAAAATCTGGGGCCAACGCCCTGACTTTC.

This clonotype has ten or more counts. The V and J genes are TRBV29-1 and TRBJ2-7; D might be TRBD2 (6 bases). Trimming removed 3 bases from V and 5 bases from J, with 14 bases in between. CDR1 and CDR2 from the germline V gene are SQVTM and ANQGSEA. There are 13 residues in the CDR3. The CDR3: CSVDTAGGNEQYF. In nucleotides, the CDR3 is TGCAGCGTTGATACAGCAGGCGGGAACGAGCAGTACTTC.

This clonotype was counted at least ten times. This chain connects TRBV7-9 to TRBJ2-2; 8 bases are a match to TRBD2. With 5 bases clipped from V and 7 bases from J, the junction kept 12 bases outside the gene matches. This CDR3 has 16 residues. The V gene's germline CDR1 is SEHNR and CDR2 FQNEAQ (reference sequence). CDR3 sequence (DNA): TGTGCCAGCAGCCCTCGAAGCGGGAGATTTGTCGGGGAGCTGTTTTTT. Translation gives CASSPRSGRFVGELFF.

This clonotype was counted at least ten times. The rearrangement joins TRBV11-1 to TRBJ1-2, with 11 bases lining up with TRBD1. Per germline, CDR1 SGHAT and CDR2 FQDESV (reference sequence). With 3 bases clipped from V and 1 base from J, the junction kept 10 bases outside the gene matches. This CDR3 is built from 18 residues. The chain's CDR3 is CASSFTGTGGPINYGYTF. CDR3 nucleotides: TGTGCCAGCAGCTTTACGGGGACAGGGGGACCCATTAACTATGGCTACACCTTC.

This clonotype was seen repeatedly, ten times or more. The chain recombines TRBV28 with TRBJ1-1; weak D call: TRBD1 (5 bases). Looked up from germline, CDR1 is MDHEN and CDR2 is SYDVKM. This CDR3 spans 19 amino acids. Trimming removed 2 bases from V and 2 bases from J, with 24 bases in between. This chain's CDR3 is CASSLNWWRGSSGNTEAFF. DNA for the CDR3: TGTGCCAGCAGTTTAAATTGGTGGCGGGGGTCTTCGGGCAACACTGAAGCTTTCTTT.

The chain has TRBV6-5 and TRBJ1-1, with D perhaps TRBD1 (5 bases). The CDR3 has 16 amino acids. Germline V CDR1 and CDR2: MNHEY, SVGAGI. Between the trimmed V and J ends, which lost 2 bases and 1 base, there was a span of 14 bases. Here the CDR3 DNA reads TGTGCCAGCAGTTACGCCTGGGGCGGGGGGAACACTGAAGCTTTCTTT. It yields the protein CASSYAWGGGNTEAFF.